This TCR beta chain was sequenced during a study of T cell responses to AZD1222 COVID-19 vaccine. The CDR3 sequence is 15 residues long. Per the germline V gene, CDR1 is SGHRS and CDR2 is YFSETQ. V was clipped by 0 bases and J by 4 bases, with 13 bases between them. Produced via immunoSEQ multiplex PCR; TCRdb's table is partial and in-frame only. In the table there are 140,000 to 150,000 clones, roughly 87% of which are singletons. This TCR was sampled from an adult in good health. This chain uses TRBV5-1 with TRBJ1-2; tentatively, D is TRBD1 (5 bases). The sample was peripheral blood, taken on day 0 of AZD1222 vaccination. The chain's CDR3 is CASSLVLLGAYGYTF. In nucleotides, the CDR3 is TGCGCCAGCAGCTTGGTATTGTTAGGGGCCTATGGCTACACCTTC.